These 5 T cell receptor beta chains came from one sample sequenced in a study of T cell responses to AZD1222 COVID-19 vaccine. TCRdb's table, derived via immunoSEQ multiplex PCR, lists solely in-frame clones and lacks some. The sample lists some 150,000 clones, roughly 85% occurring once. Specimen: peripheral blood, collected 28 days after the second dose of the MenACWY control vaccine. The receptors come from an adult who received the MenACWY meningococcal vaccine as a control.

This chain uses TRBV18 with TRBJ2-1; 9 positions agree with TRBD1. The CDR3 sequence is 15 residues long. V shed 2 bases and J 4 bases; nucleotides not matched to a gene: 3. Germline V gene sequence: CDR1 KGHSH, CDR2 LQKENI. The CDR3 region has the DNA TGTGCCAGCTCACCAAAAGGACAGGGGTACAATGAGCAGTTCTTC. This encodes CASSPKGQGYNEQFF. Variable domain in full (rest from reference TRBV18 and TRBJ2-1): NAGVMQNPRHLVRRRGQEARLRCSPMKGHSHVYWYRQLPEEGLKFMVYLQKENIIDESGMPKERFSAEFPKEGPSILRIQQVVRGDSAAYFCASSPKGQGYNEQFFGPGTRLTVL.

The V call is TRBV5-6, the J call TRBJ1-1; D gene ambiguous. This CDR3 contains 16 residues. The ends were cut back, 1 base at V and 1 base at J, with 14 bases in the middle. The V gene's germline CDR1 is SGHDT and CDR2 YYEEEE. CDR3 nucleotide sequence: TGTGCCAGCAGCTTGATTGGCAGGCGAGGGAACACTGAAGCTTTCTTT. This translates into CASSLIGRRGNTEAFF.

Details on this clone: A read error is likely, as this CDR3 ends without the conserved phenylalanine or tryptophan. The limits of the CDR3 on the DNA are not certain, so only TCRdb's listed CDR3 is given. The J gene is TRBJ2-7, the V gene TRBV21-1; the table names TRBD2, a call not compared with the DNA. TRBV21-1 is deemed a pseudogene. The CDR3 is 9 residues long, ends included. The CDR3 is CASSKSPED.

The genes are TRBV19 and TRBJ1-1; D unresolved. Per the germline V gene, CDR1 is LNHDA and CDR2 is SQIVND (reference sequence). This CDR3 contains 14 residues. Deletions cut 7 bases from V and 0 bases from J, with 12 bases between. Here the CDR3 reads CASTGRLLNTEAFF. The CDR3 DNA reads TGTGCCAGTACGGGCAGATTACTGAACACTGAAGCTTTCTTT.

The chain combines TRBV30 with TRBJ1-1, with 7 nucleotides matching TRBD1. Trimming took 2 bases from V and 1 from J; bases not matched to a gene: 4. Germline V lookup: CDR1 GTSNPN, CDR2 SVGIG (reference sequence). CDR3 length: 14 amino acids. CDR3 DNA: TGTGCCTGGAGTCCCGACAGGGCGAACACTGAAGCTTTCTTT. Protein sequence: CAWSPDRANTEAFF.